This T cell receptor beta chain is from a study of shared clonotypes between healthy human individuals. There were only Caucasian adults among the donors, and all lived in Nashville, Tennessee. 200 ng DNA, 25,000 to 30,000 T cell genomes, went into each sorted-subset replicate PCR. TCRdb's copy holds only in-frame clones and misses some; the assay was immunoSEQ multiplex PCR. In the table there are 900,000 to 1,200,000 clones, more than 75% of which are singletons. The CDR3 is 13 amino acids. CDR1 and CDR2 from the germline V gene are MDHEN and SYDVKM. Trimming removed 5 bases at V and 0 bases at J, with 5 bases between. With regard to this clone: This sample also contains other DNA sequences that code for the same CDR3.

This receptor was identified in a man aged 18 to 30 in good health. Some clones in this sample may be carry-over from other donors' samples. This chain links TRBV28 with TRBJ1-3; no definite D call. Sequenced: memory CD4+ T cells from PBMCs. The subset: CD45RA-negative fraction. CDR3 residues: CASSLSSGNTIYF. The CDR3 DNA follows: TGTGCCAGCAGTCTTAGCTCTGGAAACACCATATATTTT. The full variable domain, rest sourced from reference TRBV28 and TRBJ1-3, is DVKVTQSSRYLVKRTGEKVFLECVQDMDHENMFWYRQDPGLGLRLIYFSYDVKMKEKGDIPEGYSVSREKKERFSLILESASTNQTSMYLCASSLSSGNTIYFGEGSWLTVV.